Below, 20 T cell receptor beta chains from the same sample are listed, as sequenced in a study of cytotoxic CD8 clonotypes in ibrutinib-treated CLL. Produced via immunoSEQ multiplex PCR; TCRdb's table is partial and in-frame only. The sample includes 130,000 to 150,000 clones, 70% to 80% seen only once; the top ten take around 13%. The sequences come from PBMCs, collected after 12 months of ibrutinib treatment. These receptors were taken from a human donor with chronic lymphocytic leukemia.

V and J are TRBV5-1 and TRBJ1-2, with 7 bases that match TRBD1. The CDR3 is 14 residues long. Germline V CDR1 and CDR2: SGHRS, YFSETQ. Losses at the gene ends were 0 bases for V and 2 bases for J; bases not matched to a gene: 1. The CDR3 nucleotides are TGCGCCAGCAGCTTGGGGGGACAGAACTATGGCTACACCTTC. Translation: CASSLGGQNYGYTF.

The chain links TRBV5-4 to TRBJ1-4; no firm D call. The CDR3 contains 14 residues. The germline CDR1 and CDR2 sequences are SGHNT and YYREEE (reference sequence). Trimming removed 0 bases from V and 7 bases from J, with 10 bases in between. The CDR3 sequence: CASSLDLGSEKLFF. CDR3 DNA sequence: TGTGCCAGCAGCTTGGATTTAGGCAGTGAAAAACTGTTTTTT. Combining the CDR3 with reference TRBV5-4 and TRBJ1-4 gives the whole variable domain ETGVTQSPTHLIKTRGQQVTLRCSSQSGHNTVSWYQQALGQGPQFIFQYYREEENGRGNFPPRFSGLQFPNYSSELNVNALELDDSALYLCASSLDLGSEKLFFGSGTQLSVL.

In nucleotides, the CDR3 is TGTGCCAGTAGTATAGGTGGGGTTGGTCAGCCCCAGCATTTT. Translated: CASSIGGVGQPQHF. The chain has TRBV19 and TRBJ1-5; no reliable D call. The CDR3 contains 14 residues. Germline-derived CDR1 and CDR2 are LNHDA and SQIVND (reference sequence). V lost 1 base, J lost 6 bases, and 10 bases lay in between.

This sequence joins TRBV6-5 and TRBJ1-2, with D possibly TRBD1 on 5 matching bases. Trimming removed 6 bases from V and 2 bases from J, with 13 bases in between. This CDR3 has 14 residues. From germline, CDR1 is MNHEY and CDR2 SVGAGI. CDR3 sequence (DNA): TGTGCCAGCAGACCCGGGGCCTGGAACTATGGCTACACCTTC. Its translation: CASRPGAWNYGYTF.

J is TRBJ2-7 and V is TRBV7-6; D possibly matches TRBD1 or TRBD2 (5 bases each). The CDR3 totals 18 residues. The ends were cut back, 1 base at V and 2 bases at J, with 21 bases in the middle. Germline V gives CDR1 SGHVS, CDR2 FNYEAQ. This chain's CDR3 is CASSLGPPTWDRAYEQYF. Written as DNA, the CDR3 is TGTGCCAGCAGCTTAGGGCCCCCGACCTGGGACCGAGCCTACGAGCAGTACTTC.

V and J are TRBV4-1 and TRBJ1-1; the D gene is possibly TRBD1 (6 bases). The CDR3 totals 15 residues. V shed 2 bases and J shed 2 bases, with 12 bases lying between them. The V gene's germline CDR1 is MGHRA and CDR2 YSYEKL. The CDR3 DNA follows: TGCGCCAGCAGCCAAACAGGGCTGGATAACACTGAAGCTTTCTTT. Translated, it gives CASSQTGLDNTEAFF.

The chain joins TRBV5-6 to TRBJ2-7; D unresolved. Between the trimmed V and J ends, which lost 1 base and 2 bases, there was a span of 7 bases. CDR3 length: 13 amino acids. CDR1 is SGHDT and CDR2 is YYEEEE in the germline V gene. CDR3 in amino acids: CASSLINTYEQYF. In DNA form, the CDR3 reads TGTGCCAGCAGCTTGATAAATACCTACGAGCAGTACTTC.

This clone appeared a few times. The chain recombines TRBV11-2 with TRBJ1-1; D not resolved. The germline V gene has CDR1 SGHAT and CDR2 FQNNGV. The CDR3 is made up of 15 amino acids. The V and J ends lost 0 bases and 1 base respectively, with 9 bases between them. This CDR3 reads CASSLDSPKNTEAFF. CDR3 DNA: TGTGCCAGCAGCTTAGATAGCCCCAAGAACACTGAAGCTTTCTTT.

J is TRBJ1-2 and V is TRBV10-3; D is uncertain. The CDR3 extends over 11 amino acids. Per the germline V gene, CDR1 is ENHRY and CDR2 is SYGVKD. Trimming removed 0 bases at V and 8 bases at J, with 4 bases between. Written as DNA, the CDR3 is TGTGCCATCAGTGAGTCCTACGGCTACACCTTC. Translated, it gives CAISESYGYTF.

V is TRBV10-1 and J is TRBJ2-7, with D uncertain. V was cut by 3 bases and J by 6 bases, with 15 bases left in between. Germline V gene data show CDR1 as WNHNN and CDR2 as SYGVQD (reference sequence). There are 14 residues in the CDR3. CDR3 protein: CASSDRLHAGEQYF. The CDR3 DNA is TGCGCCAGCAGTGATCGGCTCCACGCAGGCGAGCAGTACTTC.

The chain joins TRBV7-2 to TRBJ2-7, with 8 bases fitting TRBD2. The germline V gene has CDR1 SGHTA and CDR2 FQGNSA. J was trimmed by 5 bases and V by 5 bases; bases with no gene match: 8. This CDR3 spans 14 amino acids. The CDR3 protein is CASSESGSANEQYF. The CDR3 coding sequence is TGTGCCAGCAGCGAGAGCGGGAGCGCGAACGAGCAGTACTTC.

This clone was seen a handful of times. J is TRBJ2-7 and V is TRBV7-2, with a tentative D call TRBD1 (7 bases). CDR1 is SGHTA, CDR2 FQGNSA, per germline. The length of the CDR3 is 15 residues. V lost 4 bases and J 3 bases, leaving 16 bases between the germline ends. The CDR3 sequence: CASSSGGTAIYEQYF. The CDR3 DNA reads as TGTGCCAGCAGCTCTGGGGGGACAGCGATCTACGAGCAGTACTTC.

This sequence joins TRBV10-3 and TRBJ1-1, with D maybe TRBD1 (6 bases). The CDR3 totals 14 residues. Trimming shortened V by 0 bases and J by 8 bases, and 13 bases separated the two germline ends. Germline V gene lookup returns CDR1 ENHRY and CDR2 SYGVKD. The CDR3 here is CAISESGGAREAFF. CDR3 nucleotides: TGTGCCATCAGTGAGTCAGGGGGGGCGAGAGAAGCTTTCTTT.

The CDR3 nucleotides are TGCGCCAGCAGCCAGACGGACAGGTCAGGGCAGCCCCAGCATTTT. This codes for CASSQTDRSGQPQHF. The chain is built from TRBV4-3 and TRBJ1-5; 7 bases are shared with TRBD1. Germline trimming cut 3 bases from V and 7 bases from J; bases unmatched to any gene: 9. The CDR3 is 15 residues long. Germline CDR1 reads LGHNA; CDR2 reads YSLEER.

The table lists this clone with a few counts. The V and J genes are TRBV6-5 and TRBJ1-1; no reliable D call. Between the trimmed V and J ends, which lost 3 bases and 1 base, there was a span of 6 bases. CDR1 MNHEY and CDR2 SVGAGI come from the germline V gene. The CDR3 runs 13 residues. This CDR3 reads CASSYLQNTEAFF. CDR3 DNA sequence: TGTGCCAGCAGTTATCTACAGAACACTGAAGCTTTCTTT.

The chain links TRBV7-3 to TRBJ2-2, with D tentatively TRBD2 (6 bases). CDR3 length: 15 amino acids. Deletions cut 3 bases from V and 10 bases from J, with 18 bases between. Germline V gene sequence: CDR1 SGHTA, CDR2 FQGTGA. The CDR3 protein is CASSLIYGSGTELFF. CDR3 bases: TGTGCCAGCAGCTTGATTTACGGGAGTGGGACGGAGCTGTTTTTT.

The rearrangement uses TRBV27 and TRBJ2-5; D remains unclear. This CDR3 has 15 amino acids. Trimming took off 1 base at V and 5 bases at J, with 14 bases between the two ends. CDR1 MNHEY and CDR2 SMNVEV come from the germline V gene (reference sequence). CDR3 sequence reads: CASSLFPGRPETQYF. For the CDR3, the DNA is TGTGCCAGCAGTTTATTCCCAGGCAGGCCGGAGACCCAGTACTTC.

V gene TRBV5-1 combines with J gene TRBJ2-7; 11 nucleotides agree with TRBD1. With 4 bases clipped from V and 4 bases from J, the junction kept 7 bases outside the gene matches. The CDR3 extends over 15 amino acids. Germline V gene data show CDR1 as SGHRS and CDR2 as YFSETQ. DNA for the CDR3: TGCGCCAGCAGCCAGTGGACAGGGGGCGGTTACGAGCAGTACTTC. It translates to CASSQWTGGGYEQYF.

The chain employs TRBV2 and TRBJ2-1, with 12 bases aligning to TRBD2. CDR1 and CDR2 from the germline V gene are SNHLY and FYNNEI. V shed 10 bases and J 5 bases; nucleotides not matched to a gene: 9. The CDR3 is 15 residues long. The CDR3 nucleotides read TGTGCCACCGAAAGACTAGCGGGAGCTAACAATGAGCAGTTCTTC. The encoded protein is CATERLAGANNEQFF.

The V gene is TRBV6-4, the J gene TRBJ2-6; 12 bases align to TRBD1. The CDR3 runs 17 residues. The trim removed 2 bases at V and 2 bases at J, leaving 1 base unmatched. Germline assignment: CDR1 MRHNA and CDR2 SNTAGT. The CDR3 loop reads CASSDGTGGAGANVLTF. The CDR3 DNA reads as TGTGCCAGCAGTGACGGGACAGGGGGCGCTGGGGCCAACGTCCTGACTTTC.